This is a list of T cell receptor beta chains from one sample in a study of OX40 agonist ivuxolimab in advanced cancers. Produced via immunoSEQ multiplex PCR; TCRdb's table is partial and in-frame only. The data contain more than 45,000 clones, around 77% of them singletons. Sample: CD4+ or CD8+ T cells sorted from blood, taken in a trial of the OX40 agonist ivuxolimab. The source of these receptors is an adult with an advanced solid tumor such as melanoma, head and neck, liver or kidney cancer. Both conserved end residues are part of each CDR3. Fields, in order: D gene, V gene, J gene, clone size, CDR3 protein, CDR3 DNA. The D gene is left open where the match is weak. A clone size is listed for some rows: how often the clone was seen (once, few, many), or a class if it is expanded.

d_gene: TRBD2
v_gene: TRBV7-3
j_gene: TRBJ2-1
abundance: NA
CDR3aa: CASSLTSSGTYNEQFF
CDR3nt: TGTGCCAGCAGCTTAACCTCTAGCGGGACCTACAATGAGCAGTTCTTC

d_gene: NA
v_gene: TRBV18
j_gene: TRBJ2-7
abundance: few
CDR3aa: CASSPALTYEQYF
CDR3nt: TGTGCCAGCTCACCGGCGCTTACCTACGAGCAGTACTTC

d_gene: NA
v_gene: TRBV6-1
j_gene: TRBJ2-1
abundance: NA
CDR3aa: CASSWGLSNNEQFF
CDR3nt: TGTGCCAGCAGTTGGGGACTTTCTAACAATGAGCAGTTCTTC

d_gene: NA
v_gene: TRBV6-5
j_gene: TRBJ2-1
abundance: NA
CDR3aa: CASNTGTVNNEQFF
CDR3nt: TGTGCCAGCAATACCGGGACCGTTAACAATGAGCAGTTCTTC

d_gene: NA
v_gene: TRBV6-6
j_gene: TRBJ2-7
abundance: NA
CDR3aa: CASGGMGSYEQYF
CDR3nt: TGTGCCAGCGGGGGGATGGGGTCCTACGAGCAGTACTTC

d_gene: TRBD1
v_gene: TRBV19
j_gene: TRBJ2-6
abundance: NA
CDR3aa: CASISKRDRVSGANVLTF
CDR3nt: TGTGCCAGTATCTCGAAGCGGGACAGGGTCTCTGGGGCCAACGTCCTGACTTTC

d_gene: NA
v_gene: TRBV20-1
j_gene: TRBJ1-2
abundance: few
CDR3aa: CSASDNYGYTF
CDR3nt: TGCAGTGCTAGTGATAACTATGGCTACACCTTC

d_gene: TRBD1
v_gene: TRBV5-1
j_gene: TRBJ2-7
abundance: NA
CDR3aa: CASSLAGQGSKQYF
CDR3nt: TGCGCCAGCAGCTTGGCGGGACAGGGCTCCAAGCAGTACTTC

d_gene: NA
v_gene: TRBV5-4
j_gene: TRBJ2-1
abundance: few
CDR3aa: CASSSSGFSYNEQFF
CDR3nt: TGTGCCAGCAGCTCCAGCGGGTTCTCCTACAATGAGCAGTTCTTC

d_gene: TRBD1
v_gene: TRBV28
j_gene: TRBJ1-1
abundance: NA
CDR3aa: CASSLADRDWTEAFF
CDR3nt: TGTGCCAGCAGTTTAGCGGACAGGGATTGGACTGAAGCTTTCTTT

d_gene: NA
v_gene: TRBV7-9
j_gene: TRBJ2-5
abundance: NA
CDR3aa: CASSEEYRVETQYF
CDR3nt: TGTGCCAGCAGCGAAGAATACAGGGTAGAGACCCAGTACTTC

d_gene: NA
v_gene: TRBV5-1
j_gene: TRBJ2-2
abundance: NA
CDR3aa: CASSLAGGRGTGELFF
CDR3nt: TGCGCCAGCAGCTTGGCTGGGGGACGGGGCACCGGGGAGCTGTTTTTT

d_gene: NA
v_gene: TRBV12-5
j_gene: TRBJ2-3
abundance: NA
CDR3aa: CASGLVRGSRADTQYF
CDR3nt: TGTGCTAGTGGTTTGGTACGGGGCTCACGGGCAGATACGCAGTATTTT

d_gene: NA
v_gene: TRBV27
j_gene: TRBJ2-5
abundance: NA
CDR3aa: CASSVRSEETQYF
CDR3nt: TGTGCCAGCAGTGTAAGGTCGGAAGAGACCCAGTACTTC

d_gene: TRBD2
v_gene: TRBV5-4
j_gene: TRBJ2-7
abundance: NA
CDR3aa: CASRPGLAVSSYEQYF
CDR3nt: TGTGCCAGCAGGCCGGGACTAGCGGTTAGCTCCTACGAGCAGTACTTC

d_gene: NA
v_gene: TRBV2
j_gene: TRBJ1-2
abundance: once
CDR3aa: CASSGGAGIEERKRGYTF
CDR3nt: TGTGCCAGCAGTGGGGGAGCGGGGATAGAGGAACGGAAGAGGGGCTACACCTTC

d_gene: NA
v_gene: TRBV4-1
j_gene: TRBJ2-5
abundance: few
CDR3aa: CASSQARSGLWIQETQYF
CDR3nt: TGCGCCAGCAGCCAGGCCAGATCGGGACTTTGGATCCAAGAGACCCAGTACTTC

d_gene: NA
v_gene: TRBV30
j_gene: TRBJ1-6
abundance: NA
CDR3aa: CAWSFTQLINSPLHF
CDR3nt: TGTGCCTGGAGTTTCACCCAACTAATTAATTCACCCCTCCACTTT

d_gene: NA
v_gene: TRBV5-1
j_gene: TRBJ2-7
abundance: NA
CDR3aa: CASSLASSSYEQYF
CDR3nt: TGCGCCAGCAGCTTGGCCTCTAGCTCCTACGAGCAGTACTTC

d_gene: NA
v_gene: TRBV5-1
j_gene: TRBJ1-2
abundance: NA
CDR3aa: CASSRVPPGGYTF
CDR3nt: TGCGCCAGCAGCAGGGTCCCGCCGGGCGGCTACACCTTC

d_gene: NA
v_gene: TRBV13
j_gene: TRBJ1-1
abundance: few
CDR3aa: CASTPDRLQNTEAFF
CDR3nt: TGTGCCAGCACTCCAGACCGGCTCCAGAACACTGAAGCTTTCTTT

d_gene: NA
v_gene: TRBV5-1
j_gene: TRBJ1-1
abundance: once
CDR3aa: CASSLADPGMNTEAFF
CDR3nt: TGCGCCAGCAGCTTGGCGGACCCCGGGATGAACACTGAAGCTTTCTTT

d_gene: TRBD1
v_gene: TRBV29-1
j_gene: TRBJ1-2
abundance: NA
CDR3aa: CSVGQGLGGYTF
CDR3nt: TGCAGCGTAGGACAGGGTCTGGGTGGCTACACCTTC

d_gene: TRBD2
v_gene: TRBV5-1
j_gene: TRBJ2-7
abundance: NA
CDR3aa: CASSIGLAQITYEQYF
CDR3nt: TGCGCCAGCAGCATTGGACTAGCGCAGATTACCTACGAGCAGTACTTC

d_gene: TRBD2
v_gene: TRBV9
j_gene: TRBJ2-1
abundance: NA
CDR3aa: CASSEGTSGRYNEQFF
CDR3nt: TGTGCCAGCAGCGAGGGGACTAGCGGGAGGTACAATGAGCAGTTCTTC

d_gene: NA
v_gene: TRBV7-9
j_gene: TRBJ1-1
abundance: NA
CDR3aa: CASSRNTEAFF
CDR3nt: TGTGCCAGCAGCAGGAACACTGAAGCTTTCTTT

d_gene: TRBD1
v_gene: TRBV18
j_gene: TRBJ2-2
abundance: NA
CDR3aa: CASSPPTGPANTGELFF
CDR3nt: TGTGCCAGCTCACCCCCGACAGGGCCGGCGAACACCGGGGAGCTGTTTTTT

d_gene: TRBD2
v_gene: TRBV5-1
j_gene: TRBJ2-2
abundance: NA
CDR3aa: CASRASGKANTGELFF
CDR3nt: TGCGCCAGCAGGGCTAGCGGGAAGGCGAACACCGGGGAGTTGTTTTTT

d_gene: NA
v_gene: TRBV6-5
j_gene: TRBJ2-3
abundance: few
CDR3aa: CASSYDSTDTQYF
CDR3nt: TGTGCCAGCAGTTACGACAGCACAGATACGCAGTATTTT

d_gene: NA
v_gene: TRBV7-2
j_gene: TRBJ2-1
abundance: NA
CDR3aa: CASSLSYEQFF
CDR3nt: TGTGCCAGCAGCTTATCGTATGAGCAGTTCTTC

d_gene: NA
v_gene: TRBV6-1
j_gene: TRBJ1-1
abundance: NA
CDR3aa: CASSETLREQAFF
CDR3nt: TGTGCCAGCAGTGAAACATTAAGGGAGCAAGCTTTCTTT

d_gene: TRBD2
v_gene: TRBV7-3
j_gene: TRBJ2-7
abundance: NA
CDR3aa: CASSLLAGAVEEQYF
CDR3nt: TGTGCCAGCAGCTTACTAGCGGGAGCGGTAGAGGAGCAGTACTTC

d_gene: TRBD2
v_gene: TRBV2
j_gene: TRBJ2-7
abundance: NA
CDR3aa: CASKGLAGTYEQYF
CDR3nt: TGTGCCAGCAAAGGACTAGCGGGTACTTACGAGCAGTACTTC

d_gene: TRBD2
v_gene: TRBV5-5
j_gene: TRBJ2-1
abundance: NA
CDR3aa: CASTAGKRREGLFF
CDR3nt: TGTGCCAGCACCGCGGGAAAGAGACGGGAGGGCCTCTTCTTC

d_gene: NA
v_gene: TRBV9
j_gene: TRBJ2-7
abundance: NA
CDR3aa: CASSVGKTRTGEQYF
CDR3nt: TGTGCCAGCAGCGTAGGCAAAACCCGAACGGGCGAGCAGTACTTC

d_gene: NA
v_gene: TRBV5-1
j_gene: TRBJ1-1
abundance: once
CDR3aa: CASSISGNTEAFF
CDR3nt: TGCGCCAGCAGTATCTCAGGGAACACTGAAGCTTTCTTT

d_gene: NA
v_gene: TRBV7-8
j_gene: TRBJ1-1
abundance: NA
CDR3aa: CASSLAQGWHTEAFF
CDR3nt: TGTGCCAGCAGCTTAGCGCAGGGGTGGCACACTGAAGCTTTCTTT

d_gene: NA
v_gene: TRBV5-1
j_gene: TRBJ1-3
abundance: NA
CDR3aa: CASSFGNTFSGNTIYF
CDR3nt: TGCGCCAGCAGCTTTGGGAATACATTCTCTGGAAACACCATATATTTT

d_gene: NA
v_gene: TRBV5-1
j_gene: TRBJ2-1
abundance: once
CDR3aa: CASSLTLRDISYNEQFF
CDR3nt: TGCGCCAGCAGCTTAACACTGCGGGACATTTCGTACAATGAGCAGTTCTTC

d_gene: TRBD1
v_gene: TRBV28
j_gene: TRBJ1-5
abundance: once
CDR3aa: CASRRQGSNQPQHF
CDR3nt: TGTGCCAGCAGACGACAGGGTTCCAATCAGCCCCAGCATTTT